This is a list of T cell receptor beta chains from one sample in a study of CXCR3-negative and CXCR3-positive naive CD8 T cells. Following a re-call of the 5' RACE reads, TCRdb has one entry per CDR3 protein and lacks DNA. The sample has around 160,000 distinct CDR3 sequences; the top ten hold about 0.28%. The sample was naive CXCR3+ CD8+ T cells from blood. The receptors originated from a human donor in good health. Some clones in this sample may be carry-over from other donors' samples. The CDR3 runs from the conserved cysteine through the conserved F or W. Each record gives: J gene, V gene, CDR3 protein.

>TRBJ2-1|TRBV4-3
CASSQLQGAVFNEQFF
>TRBJ2-1|TRBV29-1
CSVRTDSFNEQFF
>TRBJ2-3|TRBV12-3/TRBV12-4
CASSPDRIFTDTQYF
>TRBJ2-5|TRBV6-6
CASSYTGLRETQYF
>TRBJ2-3|TRBV11-2
CASSLTEGGADTQYF
>TRBJ2-7|TRBV3-1
CASSQDLTDRDEQYF
>TRBJ1-5|TRBV5-1
CASSLITGSQPQHF
>TRBJ1-5|TRBV28
CASSSLPVGQPQHF
>TRBJ2-6|TRBV6-2/TRBV6-3
CASRTDSLRAGANVLTF
>TRBJ1-1|TRBV29-1
CSVEVAIQENTEAFF
>TRBJ2-7|TRBV7-6
CASSLRASGSYEQYF
>TRBJ1-1|TRBV28
CASSFLELNTEAFF
>TRBJ2-7|TRBV20-1
CSASFGVAYEQYF
>TRBJ1-6|TRBV20-1
CSAIGRGKSPLHF
>TRBJ2-7|TRBV7-9
CASSALSYEQYF
>TRBJ2-7|TRBV29-1
CSVEGPLEGDTYEQYF
>TRBJ2-1|TRBV2
CASREASGGQYNEQFF
>TRBJ1-1|TRBV6-5
CASSQGIGNTEAFF
>TRBJ2-1|TRBV15
CATSRGPGQNNEQFF
>TRBJ1-2|TRBV9
CASSSRAASDYGYTF
>TRBJ1-1|TRBV12-3/TRBV12-4
CASSFWDGTNTEAFF
>TRBJ2-1|TRBV24-1
CATSEGPGVVNEQFF
>TRBJ1-2|TRBV29-1
CSATGRWGLGYTF
>TRBJ1-2|TRBV21-1
CASSKGQGAVFGYTF
>TRBJ2-3|TRBV24-1
CATSPGRAQEQYF
>TRBJ2-2|TRBV12-3/TRBV12-4
CASSLGLSGGTGELFF
>TRBJ1-1|TRBV6-6
CASSREVQPYGNTEAFF
>TRBJ2-1|TRBV5-1
CASSPGLAGGSSYNEQFF
>TRBJ1-1|TRBV29-1
CSVEGEGNTEAFF
>TRBJ2-1|TRBV6-5
CASTTGTDQFF
>TRBJ2-1|TRBV29-1
CSVAPGLAGTGNEQFF
>TRBJ2-1|TRBV18
CASSAGTSGRQVYNEQFF
>TRBJ2-1|TRBV7-3
CASSLAGDLNEQFF
>TRBJ1-1|TRBV5-1
CASNDGIEAFF
>TRBJ1-6|TRBV13
CASSLTMAYNSPLHF
>TRBJ2-1|TRBV12-3/TRBV12-4
CASNLRGGGYNEQFF
>TRBJ2-7|TRBV7-9
CASSRGRGVYEQYF
>TRBJ1-1|TRBV15
CATNSLPGGVNTEAFF
>TRBJ2-3|TRBV12-5
CASGEPGQTSSDTQYF
>TRBJ2-5|TRBV6-2/TRBV6-3
CASIDWYQETQYF
>TRBJ2-1|TRBV5-1
CASTVTGPGIDEQFF
>TRBJ2-7|TRBV20-1
CSAITSPGLAAYEQYF
>TRBJ1-1|TRBV3-1
CASSPVGNTEAFF
>TRBJ2-2|TRBV11-2
CASSYFERSTAGELFF
>TRBJ1-1|TRBV7-3
CASSLGTVGAEAFF